A single sample is the source of the 20 T cell receptor beta chains below, sequenced in a study of identical twins. TCRdb reprocessed the 5' RACE reads via MiXCR and lists one record per CDR3 protein. The table lists hundreds of thousands of distinct CDR3 sequences, less than 10% of them singletons. The sample also formed part of further work on yellow fever vaccine responses in identical twins.

The sequenced sample consisted of PBMCs. The receptors were sampled from a woman between 18 and 30 years old in good health.

This clonotype was recorded many times. The chain has TRBV29-1 and TRBJ2-6, with 7 bases that match TRBD1. V gave up 6 bases and J gave up 2 bases; unmatched junction bases: 7. CDR1 and CDR2 (germline): SQVTM, ANQGSEA. The CDR3 runs to 15 residues. In DNA form, the CDR3 reads TGCAGCGTCGGTGGACAGGATGCTGGGGCCAACGTCCTGACTTTC. Encoded protein: CSVGGQDAGANVLTF.

In this sample, this clonotype turned up a few times. The rearrangement joins TRBV6-1 to TRBJ2-2; 7 nucleotides line up with TRBD1. This CDR3 spans 18 amino acids. J gave up 2 bases and V 6 bases, and 15 bases lay outside the gene matches. CDR1 MNHNS and CDR2 SASEGT come from the germline V gene. The CDR3 DNA reads as TGTGCCAGCAGCCTCAACCGCCCAACAGGGGCTAACACCGGGGAGCTGTTTTTT. Its translation: CASSLNRPTGANTGELFF.

The chain uses TRBV11-2 and TRBJ2-3; TRBD1 aligns across 9 bases. The junction had 8 bases not matched to a gene; V was cut back by 5 bases and J by 2 bases. Germline values: CDR1 SGHAT, CDR2 FQNNGV. CDR3 length equals 16 residues. The CDR3 DNA reads TGTGCCAGCAGCGCGGGACAGGGCCTTATCACAGATACGCAGTATTTT. Translated: CASSAGQGLITDTQYF.

This clonotype was observed a handful of times. V is TRBV20-1 and J is TRBJ2-4; weak D call: TRBD1 (5 bases). Germline values: CDR1 DFQATT, CDR2 SNEGSKA (reference sequence). CDR3 length equals 15 residues. With 4 bases removed from V and 1 base from J, the gap between germline ends came to 14 bases. CDR3 sequence (DNA): TGCAGTGCTAAAAACCCAAACAGGGCCAAAAACATTCAGTACTTC. Its protein product is CSAKNPNRAKNIQYF.

Only a few counts were recorded for this clonotype. The chain combines TRBV7-9 with TRBJ2-3; 13 bases fit TRBD2. Germline V lookup: CDR1 SEHNR, CDR2 FQNEAQ (reference sequence). This CDR3 is 17 amino acids long. V trimming: 5 bases; J trimming: 4 bases; junction bases outside the gene matches: 9. CDR3 protein: CASSPRTSGSHADTQYF. The CDR3 region has the DNA TGTGCCAGCAGCCCGAGGACTAGCGGGAGTCACGCAGATACGCAGTATTTT.

The table lists this clonotype with a few counts. This chain uses TRBV7-2 with TRBJ1-4; D unclear. The germline V and J ends were trimmed by 4 bases and 2 bases, with 14 bases remaining between them. The V gene's germline CDR1 is SGHTA and CDR2 FQGNSA. The length of the CDR3 is 16 residues. The chain's CDR3 is CASSSALTTTNEKLFF. CDR3 sequence (DNA): TGTGCCAGCAGCTCCGCCCTTACCACGACTAATGAAAAACTGTTTTTT.

This clonotype was observed many times. This sequence joins TRBV7-9 and TRBJ2-5, with TRBD2 as a possible D gene (5 bases). The V end was cut by 3 bases, the J end by 6 bases, with 11 bases between. The germline V gene encodes CDR1 SEHNR and CDR2 FQNEAQ (reference sequence). CDR3 length equals 13 residues. CDR3 amino acids: CASSFSEAKTQYF. CDR3 nucleotides: TGTGCCAGCAGCTTTAGCGAGGCAAAGACCCAGTACTTC. The full variable domain, completed using reference TRBV7-9 and TRBJ2-5, is DTGVSQNPRHKITKRGQNVTFRCDPISEHNRLYWYRQTLGQGPEFLTYFQNEAQLEKSRLLSDRFSAERPKGSFSTLEIQRTEQGDSAMYLCASSFSEAKTQYFGPGTRLLVL.

This clonotype was counted ten times or more. CDR3 sequence reads: CASSQGDSGAGELFF. CDR3 bases: TGTGCCAGCAGCCAGGGAGACAGTGGTGCCGGGGAGCTGTTTTTT. This chain uses TRBV4-2 with TRBJ2-2, with D perhaps assigned TRBD1 or TRBD2 (5 bases each). Germline CDR1 reads LGHNA; CDR2 reads YNFKEQ. V lost 3 bases and J 6 bases, leaving 14 bases between the germline ends. The CDR3 has 15 amino acids.

The chain combines TRBV10-3 with TRBJ2-6; no reliable D call. V dropped 10 bases and J dropped 3 bases, with 4 bases sitting between them. The germline CDR1 and CDR2 sequences are ENHRY and SYGVKD. The CDR3 runs 11 residues. As DNA, the CDR3 is TGTGCCACAAATGGGGCCAACGTCCTGACTTTC. This translates into CATNGANVLTF.

The CDR3 region is CASSGGQAHYEQYF. CDR3 coding DNA: TGTGCCAGCAGTGGGGGACAGGCGCACTACGAGCAGTACTTC. The chain recombines TRBV6-1 with TRBJ2-7, with TRBD1 identical over 8 bases. Germline values: CDR1 MNHNS, CDR2 SASEGT. V dropped 4 bases and J dropped 3; count of bases not matched to a gene: 5. The CDR3 has 14 residues.

In its sample, this clonotype was seen a few times. The V and J genes are TRBV28 and TRBJ2-1; 7 bases agree with TRBD2. The CDR3 has 15 residues. V shed 0 bases, J shed 10 bases, and the junction held 9 bases outside the gene matches. CDR1 and CDR2 from the germline V gene are MDHEN and SYDVKM. The CDR3 is CASSLWERTSEEQFF. In DNA, the CDR3 is TGTGCCAGCAGTTTATGGGAGAGAACTAGCGAAGAGCAGTTCTTC.

CDR3 protein: CASSSTSGRLDTQYF. In DNA, the CDR3 is TGTGCCAGCAGCTCAACTAGCGGGAGACTAGATACGCAGTATTTT. The chain links TRBV7-2 to TRBJ2-3; 11 bases are shared with TRBD2. The trim removed 4 bases at V and 5 bases at J, leaving 5 bases unmatched. The CDR3 has 15 residues. Germline-derived CDR1 and CDR2 are SGHTA and FQGNSA.

The chain carries TRBV6-5 and TRBJ2-1, with 8 nucleotides matching TRBD1. J lost 4 bases, V lost 2 bases, and 4 bases had no gene match. The CDR3 extends over 15 amino acids. Germline loops: CDR1 MNHEY, CDR2 SVGAGI. Written as DNA, the CDR3 is TGTGCCAGCAGTTACGACAGGGGTTCTTACAATGAGCAGTTCTTC. This codes for CASSYDRGSYNEQFF.

The chain links TRBV5-6 to TRBJ1-3, with D perhaps matching TRBD1 (6 bases). There are 17 residues in the CDR3. The germline gives CDR1 SGHDT, CDR2 YYEEEE. V was cut by 5 bases and J by 0 bases, with 18 bases left in between. Here the CDR3 reads CASSPQGASSSGNTIYF. The CDR3 nucleotides are TGTGCCAGCAGTCCACAGGGTGCCTCGAGCTCTGGAAACACCATATATTTT. The complete variable domain, with remaining parts taken from reference TRBV5-6 and TRBJ1-3, reads DAGVTQSPTHLIKTRGQQVTLRCSPKSGHDTVSWYQQALGQGPQFIFQYYEEEERQRGNFPDRFSGHQFPNYSSELNVNALLLGDSALYLCASSPQGASSSGNTIYFGEGSWLTVV.

This chain uses TRBV7-2 with TRBJ2-1, with D maybe TRBD2 (6 bases). The CDR3 length is 13 residues. Germline V CDR1 and CDR2: SGHTA, FQGNSA. Trimming removed 8 bases at V and 3 bases at J, with 11 bases between. This chain's CDR3 is CASGGSNYNEQFF. The CDR3 DNA is TGTGCCAGCGGAGGGAGCAACTACAATGAGCAGTTCTTC.

J is TRBJ2-1 and V is TRBV7-9; D possibly corresponds to TRBD1 (5 bases). Germline loops: CDR1 SEHNR, CDR2 FQNEAQ (reference sequence). Trimming removed 4 bases at V and 9 bases at J, with 25 bases between. The CDR3 is 17 residues long. The CDR3 reads CASSSYRWGTIRTEQFF. Here the CDR3 DNA reads TGTGCCAGCAGCTCCTACCGTTGGGGCACAATTAGAACTGAGCAGTTCTTC.

The chain has TRBV11-1 and TRBJ1-2; D remains unclear. Germline lookup yields CDR1 SGHAT and CDR2 FQDESV (reference sequence). CDR3 size: 12 residues. V was pared by 3 bases and J by 8 bases, with 10 bases between. The CDR3 is CASSFSQRGYTF. The DNA of the CDR3 is TGTGCCAGCAGCTTTAGCCAGCGAGGCTACACCTTC.

This clonotype was counted at least ten times. The rearrangement joins TRBV6-5 to TRBJ2-7; D uncertain. Germline V gene data show CDR1 as MNHEY and CDR2 as SVGAGI. This CDR3 has 14 residues. The V end lost 4 bases, the J end lost 4 bases, and 14 bases lay between the germline ends. In nucleotides, the CDR3 is TGTGCCAGCAGTTCTACCCTATCGAGTTACGAGCAGTACTTC. It specifies CASSSTLSSYEQYF.

The chain joins TRBV9 to TRBJ2-3; no clear D gene. Germline lookup yields CDR1 SGDLS and CDR2 YYNGEE. The CDR3 length is 15 residues. V lost 3 bases and J 2 bases, leaving 13 bases between the germline ends. The CDR3 coding sequence is TGTGCCAGCAGCGCTGAAAGCAGCTCCACAGATACGCAGTATTTT. This gives the protein CASSAESSSTDTQYF. Variable domain in full (rest from reference TRBV9 and TRBJ2-3): DSGVTQTPKHLITATGQRVTLRCSPRSGDLSVYWYQQSLDQGLQFLIQYYNGEERAKGNILERFSAQQFPDLHSELNLSSLELGDSALYFCASSAESSSTDTQYFGPGTRLTVL.

The V gene is TRBV25-1, the J gene TRBJ2-1, with D maybe TRBD1 (6 bases). The CDR3 consists of 15 residues. Germline V lookup: CDR1 MGHDK, CDR2 SYGVNS. Trimming removed 0 bases at V and 6 bases at J, with 12 bases between. Here the CDR3 reads CASSEYRQGSNEQFF. The CDR3 DNA reads as TGTGCCAGCAGTGAATATCGTCAGGGGAGCAATGAGCAGTTCTTC.